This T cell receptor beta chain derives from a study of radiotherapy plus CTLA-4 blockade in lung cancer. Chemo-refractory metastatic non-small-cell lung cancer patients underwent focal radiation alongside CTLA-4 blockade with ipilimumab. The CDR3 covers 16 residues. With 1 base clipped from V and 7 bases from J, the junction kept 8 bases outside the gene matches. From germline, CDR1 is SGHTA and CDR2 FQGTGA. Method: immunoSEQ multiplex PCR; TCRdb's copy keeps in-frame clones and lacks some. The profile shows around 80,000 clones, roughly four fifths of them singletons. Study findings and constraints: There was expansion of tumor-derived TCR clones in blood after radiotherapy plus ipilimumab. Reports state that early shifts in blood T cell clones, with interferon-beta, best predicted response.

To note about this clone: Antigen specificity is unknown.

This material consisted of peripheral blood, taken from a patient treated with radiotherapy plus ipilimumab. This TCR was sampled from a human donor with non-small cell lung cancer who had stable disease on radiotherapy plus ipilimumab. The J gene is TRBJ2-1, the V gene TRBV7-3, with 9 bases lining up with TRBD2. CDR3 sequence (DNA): TGTGCCAGCAGCTTAAACCCCGGACTAGCGTGGAATGAGCAGTTCTTC. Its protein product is CASSLNPGLAWNEQFF.